A selection of T cell receptor beta chains follows, all from one sample in a study of beta chain bispecific antibodies for T cell cancers. Antigen specificity for these receptors is unknown. TCRdb re-analysed the 5' RACE reads in MiXCR, keeping a single row per CDR3 protein. The table lists about 18,000 distinct CDR3 sequences, roughly 2.1% of them singletons. The sequenced sample consisted of healthy donor T cells cultured with leukemia cells. The receptors were gathered from a human donor in good health. Some clones in this sample may be carry-over from other donors' samples. Both conserved end residues are part of each CDR3. D genes are given only for firm matches. Each size is once, few or many counts, or a class when the clone is expanded.

many,TRBV30,TRBJ2-1,.,TGTGCCTGGACGTTGGTCGATGAGCAGTTCTTC,CAWTLVDEQFF
many,TRBV12-3/TRBV12-4,TRBJ2-1,TRBD2,TGTGCCAGCAGGCGAGCGGGGGAACCAAACAATGAGCAGTTCTTC,CASRRAGEPNNEQFF
many,TRBV6-5,TRBJ1-2,TRBD1,TGTGCCAGCAGTTACCAGGGACAGGGCAGAGGAGGCTACACCTTC,CASSYQGQGRGGYTF
many,TRBV21-1,TRBJ1-5,.,TGTGCCAGCCATGGTCGGTACAAACATAGCAATCAGCCCCAGCATTTT,CASHGRYKHSNQPQHF
many,TRBV19,TRBJ1-1,.,TGTGCCAGTAGACTACAGTTTGGGTGGACTGAAGCTTTCTTT,CASRLQFGWTEAFF
many,TRBV29-1,TRBJ2-7,.,TGCAGCGTTCATACAAGCGAGCAGTACTTC,CSVHTSEQYF
many,TRBV7-9,TRBJ2-2,TRBD1,TGTGCCAGCAGCGTGGGACAGCCCGGGGAGCTGTTTTTT,CASSVGQPGELFF
many,TRBV19,TRBJ1-1,.,TGTGCCAGTTCCGGGGCGTGGAGCACTGAAGCTTTCTTT,CASSGAWSTEAFF
many,TRBV27,TRBJ2-2,TRBD1,TGTGCCAGCAGTTTAAGGGACAGGGACACCGGGGAGCTGTTTTTT,CASSLRDRDTGELFF
many,TRBV10-3,TRBJ1-5,.,TGTGCCATCAGTGGGGATAATCAGCCCCAGCATTTT,CAISGDNQPQHF
many,TRBV7-7,TRBJ2-7,TRBD1,TGTGCCAGCAGCCCCGAGACAGGGTCCTACGAGCAGTACTTC,CASSPETGSYEQYF
many,TRBV3-1,TRBJ2-5,.,TGTGCCAGCAGCCAAGAAGTGAATTCGGGACTCCCGAGGTCAGAGACCCAGTACTTC,CASSQEVNSGLPRSETQYF
many,TRBV20-1,TRBJ2-1,.,TGCAGTGGTGAGTCTTTATACAATGAGCAGTTCTTC,CSGESLYNEQFF
many,TRBV18,TRBJ2-1,TRBD1,TGTGCCAGCTCACCACCGAGCAGGGGGCTACGTCGGAATGAGCAGTTCTTC,CASSPPSRGLRRNEQFF
many,TRBV20-1,TRBJ2-5,TRBD2,TGCAGTGCCTGGACTAGCGGGGGGGCCCGAGAGACCCAGTACTTC,CSAWTSGGARETQYF
many,TRBV10-2,TRBJ2-7,.,TGCGCCAGCAGTGAGGTGCCCTACGAGCAGTACTTC,CASSEVPYEQYF
many,TRBV11-2,TRBJ1-1,.,TGTGCCAGCAGTCGGGTACTCTACAAGACGGGCACTGAAGCTTTCTTT,CASSRVLYKTGTEAFF
many,TRBV27,TRBJ2-3,TRBD2,TGTGCCAGCAGCCTTGATAGCGGGGGCCGTTTAGATACGCAGTATTTT,CASSLDSGGRLDTQYF
many,TRBV7-8,TRBJ2-3,TRBD2,TGTGCCAGCAGCCCCACTAGCGGGGGGGCGGGCACAGATACGCAGTATTTT,CASSPTSGGAGTDTQYF
many,TRBV9,TRBJ2-1,TRBD2,TGTGCCAGCAGCGGACCCGGACAGCGGGGGGTCAATGAGCAGTTCTTC,CASSGPGQRGVNEQFF
many,TRBV20-1,TRBJ1-5,.,TGCAGTGCCAAGAATAGCGAGGTGCTTAGCAATCAGCCCCAGCATTTT,CSAKNSEVLSNQPQHF
many,TRBV7-3,TRBJ2-1,TRBD2,TGTGCCAGCAGCTTTGATGGACTAGCGATGTACAATGAGCAGTTCTTC,CASSFDGLAMYNEQFF
many,TRBV28,TRBJ1-2,.,TGTGCCAGCAGTTTTTTTACCGAACACGGTCTCTATGGCTACACCTTC,CASSFFTEHGLYGYTF
many,TRBV7-8,TRBJ2-3,.,TGTGCCAGCAGCCCCGCCCAGGGGCCGGATACGCAGTATTTT,CASSPAQGPDTQYF
many,TRBV27,TRBJ2-1,.,TGTGCCAGCAGCTCGAAGGGGGGCCCCTCCTACAATGAGCAGTTCTTC,CASSSKGGPSYNEQFF
many,TRBV19,TRBJ1-1,.,TGTGCCAGTAGTTACGGGACAACGAACACTGAAGCTTTCTTT,CASSYGTTNTEAFF
many,TRBV30,TRBJ2-1,.,TGTGCCTGGAGTAGTAGCTCCTACAATGAGCAGTTCTTC,CAWSSSSYNEQFF
medium-sized,TRBV7-2,TRBJ1-1,TRBD1,TGTGCCAGCAGCTGGACAGGGGTCAATGCTTTCTTT,CASSWTGVNAFF
many,TRBV7-2,TRBJ2-1,.,TGTGCCAGCAGCTTAGGCCCGCCGGGGCCTCCGTTCTTC,CASSLGPPGPPFF